Following are 17 T cell receptor beta chains from one sample sequenced in a study of T cells in localized non-small cell lung cancer (dated by TCRdb to the early 2020s). Library preparation employed the immunoSEQ multiplex PCR assay. TCRdb re-hosts the immuneACCESS table, in-frame sequences only. Its copies lack some clones; in the studies checked, an unresolved V gene accounts for under half of them, and the cause for the rest is not known. The sample table contains over 20,000 clones; only one count was recorded for around nine tenths of them. The top ten constitute 2.7% of the sample. Sequencing used peripheral blood, obtained before any cancer treatment. These receptors were collected from a woman aged 35 to 75 with stage I lung adenocarcinoma.

This clone has just one count. This chain uses TRBV2 with TRBJ1-2, with D possibly being TRBD1 (6 bases). CDR1 is SNHLY and CDR2 is FYNNEI in the germline V gene. The CDR3 contains 14 residues. Trimming left V 7 bases short and J 2 bases short, with 14 bases between. CDR3 bases: TGTGCCAGCATGGCGCTGACAGGAAACTATGGCTACACCTTC. This codes for CASMALTGNYGYTF.

The chain uses TRBV10-2 and TRBJ1-4, with D possibly matching TRBD1 (5 bases). V lost 4 bases to trimming and J lost 8 bases, with 23 bases between them. CDR3 length: 17 amino acids. Germline values: CDR1 WSHSY, CDR2 SAAADI. The CDR3 is CASSARGRAGLGEKLFF. The DNA of the CDR3 is TGCGCCAGCAGTGCTCGGGGCAGGGCCGGCTTGGGAGAAAAACTGTTTTTT.

This rearrangement joins TRBV9 to TRBJ2-7; the D call may be TRBD1 or TRBD2 (5 bases each). The CDR3 runs 12 residues. Trimming removed 5 bases from V and 1 base from J, with 7 bases in between. Germline V gives CDR1 SGDLS, CDR2 YYNGEE. The CDR3 protein is CASRGDSYEQYF. CDR3 sequence (DNA): TGTGCCAGCAGGGGGGATTCCTACGAGCAGTACTTC.

The J gene is TRBJ1-4, the V gene TRBV6-1, with D unresolved. Germline V lookup: CDR1 MNHNS, CDR2 SASEGT. CDR3 length: 15 residues. V gave up 11 bases and J gave up 8 bases, with 24 bases separating them. CDR3 DNA sequence: TGTGCCGGATCGAGTATTGACACGGTGGGAGAAAAACTGTTTTTT. Residues: CAGSSIDTVGEKLFF.

The gene calls are TRBV5-1 and TRBJ1-5, with 7 bases that match TRBD1. Trimming at V came to 0 bases and at J to 7 bases, leaving 7 bases not matched to a gene. Germline-derived CDR1 and CDR2 are SGHRS and YFSETQ. There are 15 residues in the CDR3. This chain's CDR3 is CASSLETGVLQPQHF. The CDR3 DNA reads TGCGCCAGCAGCTTGGAAACAGGGGTCTTGCAGCCCCAGCATTTT.

This chain links TRBV15 with TRBJ2-1; D possibly corresponds to TRBD2 (5 bases). Looked up from germline, CDR1 is LNHNV and CDR2 is YYDKDF (reference sequence). This CDR3 comprises 15 residues. V shed 1 base and J shed 2 bases, with 9 bases lying between them. CDR3 bases: TGTGCCACCAGCAGAGGGAGCGGCGCCTACAATGAGCAGTTCTTC. Translated, it gives CATSRGSGAYNEQFF. Looking up the rest from reference TRBV15 and TRBJ2-1 gives the full variable domain: DAMVIQNPRYQVTQFGKPVTLSCSQTLNHNVMYWYQQKSSQAPKLLFHYYDKDFNNEADTPDNFQSRRPNTSFCFLDIRSPGLGDTAMYLCATSRGSGAYNEQFFGPGTRLTVL.

This sequence joins TRBV10-1 and TRBJ2-1; 14 nucleotides align to TRBD2. The CDR3 totals 18 residues. Germline CDR1 reads WNHNN; CDR2 reads SYGVQD (reference sequence). V lost 2 bases to trimming and J lost 9 bases; unmatched junction nucleotides: 12. CDR3 DNA sequence: TGCGCCAGCAGTGAGACTCTGGCCGGGACTAGCGGGAGTTTTGAGCAGTTCTTC. It codes for CASSETLAGTSGSFEQFF.

V gene TRBV6-6 combines with J gene TRBJ2-7, with 11 bases lining up with TRBD2. This CDR3 region has 14 residues. Germline CDR1 and CDR2: MNHNY and SVGAGI (reference sequence). Losses at the gene ends were 5 bases for V and 4 bases for J; bases not matched to a gene: 4. The CDR3 region has the DNA TGTGCCAGCAGTAGGGGGACTAGCGGATACGAGCAGTACTTC. It codes for CASSRGTSGYEQYF.

Here the CDR3 reads CASSLRQGTYYEQYF. CDR3 coding DNA: TGTGCCAGCAGCCTTCGGCAAGGGACATACTACGAGCAGTACTTC. The V gene is TRBV27, the J gene TRBJ2-7; possibly TRBD1 for D (6 bases). V was cut by 6 bases and J by 3 bases, with 18 bases left in between. This CDR3 comprises 15 residues. Germline V gene sequence: CDR1 MNHEY, CDR2 SMNVEV (reference sequence).

This clone was counted a single time. The rearrangement links TRBV6-5 to TRBJ1-3; D might be TRBD1 (6 bases). Germline V gives CDR1 MNHEY, CDR2 SVGAGI. The CDR3 runs to 15 residues. V was clipped by 0 bases and J by 4 bases, with 10 bases between them. CDR3 DNA sequence: TGTGCCAGCAGTTACTCAGGGGGAACGGGAAACACCATATATTTT. It specifies CASSYSGGTGNTIYF.

This chain uses TRBV4-1 with TRBJ2-1; D is undetermined. The CDR3 covers 15 residues. V lost 0 bases to trimming and J lost 5 bases, with 11 bases between them. CDR1 is MGHRA and CDR2 is YSYEKL in the germline V gene. CDR3 sequence: CASSQEANRNNEQFF. As DNA, the CDR3 is TGCGCCAGCAGCCAAGAAGCCAACAGAAACAATGAGCAGTTCTTC.

The rearrangement uses TRBV27 and TRBJ1-1, with TRBD1 matching over 7 bases. Germline V gene sequence: CDR1 MNHEY, CDR2 SMNVEV (reference sequence). V lost 3 bases to trimming and J lost 0 bases; unmatched junction nucleotides: 4. The CDR3 runs to 15 residues. CDR3 residues: CASSLGQIMNTEAFF. The CDR3 DNA sequence: TGTGCCAGCAGTTTGGGACAGATCATGAACACTGAAGCTTTCTTT.

The genes are TRBV9 and TRBJ2-7; 12 bases align to TRBD2. The CDR3 sequence is 15 residues long. Germline V gives CDR1 SGDLS, CDR2 YYNGEE. V lost 2 bases, J lost 4 bases, and 4 bases stayed unmatched. CDR3 loop: CASSVSGTSGYEQYF. CDR3 DNA sequence: TGTGCCAGCAGCGTCTCCGGGACTAGCGGGTACGAGCAGTACTTC.

A remark on this clone: The junction departs from the called germline gene at one end, perhaps through a read error. The rearrangement joins TRBV7-9 to TRBJ1-2, with 8 bases matching TRBD1. The length of the CDR3 is 15 residues. Germline CDR1 is SEHNR and CDR2 is FQNEAQ (reference sequence). In DNA form, the CDR3 reads TGTGCCAGCAGCCTAGGACAGGGATTAGTCTTTGGCTACATCTTC. Translation: CASSLGQGLVFGYIF. The variable domain in full, with the rest retrieved from reference TRBV7-9 and TRBJ1-2, is DTGVSQNPRHKITKRGQNVTFRCDPISEHNRLYWYRQTLGQGPEFLTYFQNEAQLEKSRLLSDRFSAERPKGSFSTLEIQRTEQGDSAMYLCASSLGQGLVFGYIFGSGTRLTVV.

The chain's CDR3 is CSVGGGRGTGQETQYF. DNA for the CDR3: TGCAGCGTTGGAGGCGGGCGAGGGACTGGACAAGAGACCCAGTACTTC. The chain recombines TRBV29-1 with TRBJ2-5; tentative D call: TRBD2 (6 bases). This CDR3 comprises 16 residues. V shed 4 bases and J shed 2 bases, with 20 bases lying between them. Germline V gene data show CDR1 as SQVTM and CDR2 as ANQGSEA.

The chain uses TRBV6-5 and TRBJ1-2; the D gene is possibly TRBD1 (5 bases). The length of the CDR3 is 14 residues. V gave up 0 bases and J gave up 4 bases, with 9 bases separating them. Germline CDR1 reads MNHEY; CDR2 reads SVGAGI. The CDR3 bases are TGTGCCAGCAGTTACTCGGGACGTCCCTATGGCTACACCTTC. Amino acid sequence: CASSYSGRPYGYTF.

V usage is TRBV2 and J usage is TRBJ2-3; D remains unclear. Per germline, CDR1 SNHLY and CDR2 FYNNEI. The CDR3 consists of 13 residues. Trimming stripped 4 bases from V and 0 bases from J, with 5 bases between. DNA for the CDR3: TGTGCCAGCAGTGGCATTAGCACAGATACGCAGTATTTT. Encoded protein: CASSGISTDTQYF.